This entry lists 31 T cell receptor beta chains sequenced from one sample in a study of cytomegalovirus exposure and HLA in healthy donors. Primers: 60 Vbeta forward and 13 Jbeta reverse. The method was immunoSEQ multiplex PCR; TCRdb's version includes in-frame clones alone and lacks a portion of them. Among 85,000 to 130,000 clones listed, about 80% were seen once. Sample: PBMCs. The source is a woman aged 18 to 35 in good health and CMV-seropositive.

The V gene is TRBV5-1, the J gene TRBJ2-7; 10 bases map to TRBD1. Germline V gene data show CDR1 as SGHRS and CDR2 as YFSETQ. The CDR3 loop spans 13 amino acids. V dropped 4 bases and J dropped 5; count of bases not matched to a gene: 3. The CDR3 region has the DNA TGCGCCAGCAGCCAGGACAGGGGGAACGAGCAGTACTTC. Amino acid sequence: CASSQDRGNEQYF. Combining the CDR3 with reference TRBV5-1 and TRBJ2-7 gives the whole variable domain KAGVTQTPRYLIKTRGQQVTLSCSPISGHRSVSWYQQTPGQGLQFLFEYFSETQRNKGNFPGRFSGRQFSNSRSEMNVSTLELGDSALYLCASSQDRGNEQYFGPGTRLTVT.

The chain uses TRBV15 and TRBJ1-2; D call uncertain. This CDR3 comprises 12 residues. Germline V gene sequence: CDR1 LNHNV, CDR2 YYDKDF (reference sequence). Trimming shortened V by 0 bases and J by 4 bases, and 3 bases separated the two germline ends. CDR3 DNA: TGTGCCACCAGCAGAGATCGCTATGGCTACACCTTC. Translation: CATSRDRYGYTF.

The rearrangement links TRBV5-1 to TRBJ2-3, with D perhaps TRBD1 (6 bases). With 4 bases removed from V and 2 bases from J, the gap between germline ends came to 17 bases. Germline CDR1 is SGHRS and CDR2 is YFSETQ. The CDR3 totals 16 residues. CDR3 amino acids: CASSTAGAPNTDTQYF. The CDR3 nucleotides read TGCGCCAGCAGCACCGCAGGGGCCCCCAACACAGATACGCAGTATTTT.

The CDR3 DNA reads as TGTGCCAGCAGCTTTCCCATTGGGCGTCACCTGAACACTGAAGCTTTCTTT. It yields the protein CASSFPIGRHLNTEAFF. J is TRBJ1-1 and V is TRBV7-9; D unresolved. The V gene's germline CDR1 is SEHNR and CDR2 FQNEAQ (reference sequence). V was trimmed by 3 bases and J by 0 bases, leaving 17 bases between them. There are 17 residues in the CDR3.

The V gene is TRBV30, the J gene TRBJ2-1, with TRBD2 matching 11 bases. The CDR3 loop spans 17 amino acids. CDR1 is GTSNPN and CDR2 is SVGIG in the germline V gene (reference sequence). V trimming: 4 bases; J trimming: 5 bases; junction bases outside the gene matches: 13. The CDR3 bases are TGTGCCTGGAACCGGGCCCTAGCGGGAGGAGGTGACAATGAGCAGTTCTTC. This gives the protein CAWNRALAGGGDNEQFF.

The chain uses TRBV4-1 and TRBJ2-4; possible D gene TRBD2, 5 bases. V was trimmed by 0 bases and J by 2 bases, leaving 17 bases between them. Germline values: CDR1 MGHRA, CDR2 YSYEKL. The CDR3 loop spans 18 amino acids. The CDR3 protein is CASSQDRFPSPTKNIQYF. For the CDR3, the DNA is TGCGCCAGCAGCCAAGATCGATTTCCTAGCCCCACCAAAAACATTCAGTACTTC.

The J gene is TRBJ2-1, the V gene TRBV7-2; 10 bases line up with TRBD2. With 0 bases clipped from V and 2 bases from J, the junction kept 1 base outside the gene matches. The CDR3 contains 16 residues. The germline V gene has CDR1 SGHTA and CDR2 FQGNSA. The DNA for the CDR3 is TGTGCCAGCAGCTTAGCACTAGCGGGACCCTACAATGAGCAGTTCTTC. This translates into CASSLALAGPYNEQFF.

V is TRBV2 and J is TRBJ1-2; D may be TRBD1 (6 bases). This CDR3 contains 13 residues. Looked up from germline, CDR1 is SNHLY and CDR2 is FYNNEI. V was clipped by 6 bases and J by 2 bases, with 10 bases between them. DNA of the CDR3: TGTGCCAGCAGGTTTGGACAGAACTATGGCTACACCTTC. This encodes CASRFGQNYGYTF.

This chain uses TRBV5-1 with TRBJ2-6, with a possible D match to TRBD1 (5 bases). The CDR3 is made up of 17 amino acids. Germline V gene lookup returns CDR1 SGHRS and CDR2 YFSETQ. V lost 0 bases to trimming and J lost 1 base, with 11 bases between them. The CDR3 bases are TGCGCCAGCAGCTTGGGTCAGGGTGGTTCTGGGGCCAACGTCCTGACTTTC. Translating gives CASSLGQGGSGANVLTF.

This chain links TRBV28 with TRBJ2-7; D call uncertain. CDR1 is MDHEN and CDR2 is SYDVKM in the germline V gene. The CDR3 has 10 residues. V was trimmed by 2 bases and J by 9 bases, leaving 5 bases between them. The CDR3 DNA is TGTGCCAGCAGTTTAGGGCCGCAGTACTTC. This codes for CASSLGPQYF.

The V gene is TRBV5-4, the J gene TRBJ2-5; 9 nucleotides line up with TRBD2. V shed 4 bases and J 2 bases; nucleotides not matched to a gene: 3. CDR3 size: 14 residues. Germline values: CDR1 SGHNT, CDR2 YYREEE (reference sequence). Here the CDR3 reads CASSRTSAQETQYF. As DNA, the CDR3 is TGTGCCAGCAGCCGGACTAGCGCACAAGAGACCCAGTACTTC.

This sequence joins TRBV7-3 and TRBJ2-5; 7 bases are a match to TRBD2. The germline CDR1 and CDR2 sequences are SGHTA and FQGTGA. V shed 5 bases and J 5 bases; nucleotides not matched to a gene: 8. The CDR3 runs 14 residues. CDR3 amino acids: CASSPRGSGETQYF. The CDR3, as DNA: TGTGCCAGCAGCCCACGGGGTAGCGGGGAGACCCAGTACTTC.

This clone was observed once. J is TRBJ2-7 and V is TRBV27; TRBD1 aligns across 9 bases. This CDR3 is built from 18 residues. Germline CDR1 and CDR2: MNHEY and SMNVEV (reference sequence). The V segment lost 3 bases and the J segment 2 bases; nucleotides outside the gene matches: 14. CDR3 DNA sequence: TGTGCCAGCAGTTTCCAAATCGGAGACAGGGGGTTCACCTACGAGCAGTACTTC. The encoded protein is CASSFQIGDRGFTYEQYF.

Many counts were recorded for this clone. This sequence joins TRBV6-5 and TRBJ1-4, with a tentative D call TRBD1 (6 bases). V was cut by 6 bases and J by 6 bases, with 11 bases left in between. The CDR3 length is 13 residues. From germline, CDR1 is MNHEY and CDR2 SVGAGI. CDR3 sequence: CASSDRPHEKLFF. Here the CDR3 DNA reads TGTGCCAGCAGCGACAGGCCCCATGAAAAACTGTTTTTT.

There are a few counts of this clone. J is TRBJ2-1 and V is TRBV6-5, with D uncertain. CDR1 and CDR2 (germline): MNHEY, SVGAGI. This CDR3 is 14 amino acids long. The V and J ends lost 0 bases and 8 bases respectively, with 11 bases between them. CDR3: CASSYSVSSYEQFF. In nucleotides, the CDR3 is TGTGCCAGCAGTTACTCGGTTAGTAGTTATGAGCAGTTCTTC.

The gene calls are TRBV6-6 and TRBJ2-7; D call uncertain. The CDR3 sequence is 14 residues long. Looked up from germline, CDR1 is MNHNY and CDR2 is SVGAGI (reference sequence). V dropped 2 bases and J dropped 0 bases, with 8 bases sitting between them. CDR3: CASSYGQSSYEQYF. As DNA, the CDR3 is TGTGCCAGCAGTTACGGGCAGTCCTCCTACGAGCAGTACTTC.

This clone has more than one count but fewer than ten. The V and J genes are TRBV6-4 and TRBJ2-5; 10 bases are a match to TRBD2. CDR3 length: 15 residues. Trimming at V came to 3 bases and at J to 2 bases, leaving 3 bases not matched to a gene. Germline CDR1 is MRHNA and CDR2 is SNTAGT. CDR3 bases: TGTGCCAGCAGTGAAGGTAGCGGGAGGCAAGAGACCCAGTACTTC. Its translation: CASSEGSGRQETQYF.

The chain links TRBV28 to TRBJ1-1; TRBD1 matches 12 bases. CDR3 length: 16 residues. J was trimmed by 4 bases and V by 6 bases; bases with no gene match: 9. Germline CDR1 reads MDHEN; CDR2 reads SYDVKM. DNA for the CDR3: TGTGCCAGCAGGGCCCCCGGGACAGGGGGCAGCACTGAAGCTTTCTTT. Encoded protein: CASRAPGTGGSTEAFF.

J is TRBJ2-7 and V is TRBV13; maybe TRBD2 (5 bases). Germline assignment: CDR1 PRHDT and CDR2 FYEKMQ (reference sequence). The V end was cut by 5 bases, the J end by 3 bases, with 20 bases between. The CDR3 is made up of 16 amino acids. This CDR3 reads CASSNFLVGADYEQYF. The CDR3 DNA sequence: TGTGCCAGCAGCAACTTTTTGGTGGGAGCGGACTACGAGCAGTACTTC. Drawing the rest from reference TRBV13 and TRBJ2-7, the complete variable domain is AAGVIQSPRHLIKEKRETATLKCYPIPRHDTVYWYQQGPGQDPQFLISFYEKMQSDKGSIPDRFSAQQFSDYHSELNMSSLELGDSALYFCASSNFLVGADYEQYFGPGTRLTVT.

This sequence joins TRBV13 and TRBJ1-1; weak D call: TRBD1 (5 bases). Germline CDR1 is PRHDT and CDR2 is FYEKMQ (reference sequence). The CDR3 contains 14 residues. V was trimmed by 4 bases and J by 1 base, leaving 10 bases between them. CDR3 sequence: CASSSQTGNTEAFF. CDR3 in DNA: TGTGCCAGCAGCTCGCAAACAGGGAACACTGAAGCTTTCTTT.

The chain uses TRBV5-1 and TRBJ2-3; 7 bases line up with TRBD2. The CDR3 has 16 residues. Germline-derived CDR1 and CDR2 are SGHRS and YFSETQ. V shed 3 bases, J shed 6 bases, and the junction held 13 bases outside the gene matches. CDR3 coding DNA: TGCGCCAGCAGCTGGGGGGGGAGCGGGGCCAGGGATACGCAGTATTTT. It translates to CASSWGGSGARDTQYF.

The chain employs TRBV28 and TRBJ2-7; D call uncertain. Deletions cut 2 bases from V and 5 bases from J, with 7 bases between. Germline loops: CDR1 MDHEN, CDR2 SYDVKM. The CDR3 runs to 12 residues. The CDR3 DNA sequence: TGTGCCAGCAGTTTACTCTCGGACGAGCAGTACTTC. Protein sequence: CASSLLSDEQYF.

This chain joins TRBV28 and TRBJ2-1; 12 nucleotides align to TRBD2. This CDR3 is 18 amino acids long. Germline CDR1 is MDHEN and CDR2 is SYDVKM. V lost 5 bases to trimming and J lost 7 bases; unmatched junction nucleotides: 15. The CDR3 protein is CASSTQLGLAGRGNEQFF. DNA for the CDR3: TGTGCCAGCAGTACTCAACTTGGACTAGCGGGAAGAGGGAATGAGCAGTTCTTC.

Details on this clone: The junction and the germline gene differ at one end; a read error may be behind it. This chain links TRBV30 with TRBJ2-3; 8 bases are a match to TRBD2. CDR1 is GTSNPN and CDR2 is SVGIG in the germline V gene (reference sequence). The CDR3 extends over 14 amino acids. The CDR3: CACSVAGGPDTQYF. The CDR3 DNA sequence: TGTGCCTGTAGTGTTGCGGGAGGACCAGATACGCAGTATTTT.

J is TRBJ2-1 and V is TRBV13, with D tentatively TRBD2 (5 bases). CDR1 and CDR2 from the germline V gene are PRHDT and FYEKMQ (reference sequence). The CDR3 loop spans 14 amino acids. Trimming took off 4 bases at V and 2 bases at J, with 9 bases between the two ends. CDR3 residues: CASSSRAAYNEQFF. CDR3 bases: TGTGCCAGCAGCTCCCGAGCGGCCTACAATGAGCAGTTCTTC.

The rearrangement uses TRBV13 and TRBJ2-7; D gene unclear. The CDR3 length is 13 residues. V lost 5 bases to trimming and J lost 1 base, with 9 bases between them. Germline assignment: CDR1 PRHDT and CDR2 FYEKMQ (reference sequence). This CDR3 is CASSGQMSYEQYF. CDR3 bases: TGTGCCAGCAGCGGCCAGATGTCCTACGAGCAGTACTTC.

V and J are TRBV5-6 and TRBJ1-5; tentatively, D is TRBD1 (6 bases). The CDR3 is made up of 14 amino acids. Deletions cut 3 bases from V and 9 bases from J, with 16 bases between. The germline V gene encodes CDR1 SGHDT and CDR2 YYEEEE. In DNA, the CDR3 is TGTGCCAGCAGCTCCGGGACAACCCTGCGGCCCCAGCATTTT. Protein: CASSSGTTLRPQHF.

CDR3: CASSLDGKDPNYGYTF. CDR3 coding DNA: TGTGCCAGCAGCTTAGACGGGAAGGATCCTAACTATGGCTACACCTTC. The chain links TRBV7-9 to TRBJ1-2; D is unresolved. The CDR3 has 16 amino acids. Trimming stripped 1 base from V and 0 bases from J, with 12 bases between. The V gene's germline CDR1 is SEHNR and CDR2 FQNEAQ (reference sequence).

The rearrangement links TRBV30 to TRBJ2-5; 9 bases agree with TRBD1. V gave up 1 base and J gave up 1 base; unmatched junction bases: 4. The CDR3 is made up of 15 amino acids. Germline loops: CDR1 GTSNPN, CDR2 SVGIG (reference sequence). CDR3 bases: TGTGCCTGGAGTGGGGGACAGGGAGTCCAAGAGACCCAGTACTTC. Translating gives CAWSGGQGVQETQYF.

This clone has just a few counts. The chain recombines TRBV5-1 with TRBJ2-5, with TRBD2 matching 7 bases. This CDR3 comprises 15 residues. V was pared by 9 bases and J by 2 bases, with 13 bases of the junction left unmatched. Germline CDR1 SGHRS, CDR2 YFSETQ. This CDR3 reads CATVGGRGSQETQYF. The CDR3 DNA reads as TGCGCCACCGTCGGGGGGAGGGGCTCTCAAGAGACCCAGTACTTC.

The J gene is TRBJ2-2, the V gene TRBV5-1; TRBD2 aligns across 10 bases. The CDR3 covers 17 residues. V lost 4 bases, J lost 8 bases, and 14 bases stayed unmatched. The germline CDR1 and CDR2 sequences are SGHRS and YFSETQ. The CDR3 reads CASSLGSGRADSGELFF. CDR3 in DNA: TGCGCCAGCAGCCTGGGAAGCGGGAGGGCCGATTCTGGGGAGCTGTTTTTT.